This is a list of T cell receptor beta chains from one sample in a study of CD8 T cells in Susac syndrome. TCRdb analysed the immunoSEQ multiplex PCR reads with MiXCR anew, one entry per CDR3 protein. The sample contains under 550,000 distinct CDR3 sequences, more than 80% of which appear only once. The sequencing sample was made of CD8+ T cells from PBMCs. These receptors all come from a human donor with multiple sclerosis. The CDR3 runs from the conserved cysteine through the conserved F or W. A D gene is named only where the DNA matches it firmly. Where a row states a size, it is once, few, many or the class of an expanded clone; other rows omit it.

J: TRBJ1-1
V: TRBV6-5
size: .
D: TRBD1
CDR3: CASSSDREVDTEAFF
DNA: TGTGCCAGCAGTTCCGACAGGGAAGTTGACACTGAAGCTTTCTTT

J: TRBJ1-2
V: TRBV20-1
size: .
D: .
CDR3: CSAAYLGVGYGYTF
DNA: TGCAGTGCTGCTTATCTCGGAGTAGGGTATGGCTACACCTTC

J: TRBJ1-2
V: TRBV24-1
size: .
D: TRBD1
CDR3: CATSSGTGDYGYTF
DNA: TGTGCCACCTCCTCCGGGACAGGGGACTATGGCTACACCTTC

J: TRBJ2-1
V: TRBV7-3
size: .
D: TRBD1
CDR3: CASSSGAWKGADNEQFF
DNA: TGTGCCAGCAGCTCTGGGGCATGGAAGGGGGCCGACAATGAGCAGTTCTTC

J: TRBJ2-7
V: TRBV5-1
size: .
D: TRBD1
CDR3: CASSRGDRGSYEQYF
DNA: TGCGCCAGCAGCCGGGGAGACAGGGGCTCCTACGAGCAGTACTTC

J: TRBJ2-2
V: TRBV7-9
size: few
D: .
CDR3: CASSLTATTNTGELFF
DNA: TGTGCCAGCAGCTTAACTGCTACTACGAACACCGGGGAGCTGTTTTTT

J: TRBJ2-3
V: TRBV11-2
size: .
D: .
CDR3: CASSLEGPSTDTQYF
DNA: TGTGCCAGCAGCTTAGAAGGGCCTAGCACAGATACGCAGTATTTT

J: TRBJ2-7
V: TRBV7-7
size: .
D: TRBD2
CDR3: CASSLAGGGEQYF
DNA: TGTGCTAGCAGCTTAGCGGGGGGAGGCGAGCAGTACTTC

J: TRBJ1-2
V: TRBV29-1
size: .
D: .
CDR3: CSADVNLQWYTF
DNA: TGCAGCGCCGACGTGAACCTACAATGGTACACCTTC

J: TRBJ1-2
V: TRBV27
size: .
D: .
CDR3: CASSSIDSIFGYTF
DNA: TGTGCCAGCAGTTCAATTGACTCAATTTTCGGCTACACCTTC

J: TRBJ2-7
V: TRBV3-1
size: .
D: TRBD2
CDR3: CASSPYRLAGGYEQYF
DNA: TGTGCCAGCAGCCCCTACCGACTAGCGGGGGGCTACGAGCAGTACTTC

J: TRBJ1-2
V: TRBV20-1
size: .
D: .
CDR3: CSASPPRDYGYTF
DNA: TGCAGTGCTAGTCCCCCTCGGGACTATGGCTACACCTTC

J: TRBJ2-1
V: TRBV14
size: .
D: TRBD1
CDR3: CASSQTGAGEQFF
DNA: TGTGCCAGCAGCCAAACAGGGGCGGGTGAGCAGTTCTTC

J: TRBJ1-2
V: TRBV12-3/TRBV12-4
size: .
D: .
CDR3: CASSLGTTAYGYTF
DNA: TGTGCCAGCAGCCTCGGCACAACCGCCTATGGCTACACCTTC

J: TRBJ2-1
V: TRBV12-3/TRBV12-4
size: .
D: TRBD2
CDR3: CASSGSGSLYNEQFF
DNA: TGTGCCAGCAGTGGGAGCGGGAGCCTATACAATGAGCAGTTCTTC

J: TRBJ2-7
V: TRBV12-3/TRBV12-4
size: .
D: .
CDR3: CASSELNDYEQYF
DNA: TGTGCCAGCAGTGAACTGAATGACTACGAGCAGTACTTC

J: TRBJ1-1
V: TRBV5-4
size: .
D: .
CDR3: CASTSGDYTEAFF
DNA: TGTGCCAGCACCTCAGGGGACTACACTGAAGCTTTCTTT

J: TRBJ2-1
V: TRBV5-5
size: .
D: .
CDR3: CASSLFAGVLAPRNEQFF
DNA: TGTGCCAGCAGCTTGTTTGCCGGGGTCTTGGCCCCTCGGAATGAGCAGTTCTTC

J: TRBJ2-1
V: TRBV5-4
size: .
D: TRBD2
CDR3: CASSLKAGPVYNEQFF
DNA: TGTGCCAGCAGCTTAAAAGCGGGGCCAGTTTACAATGAGCAGTTCTTC

J: TRBJ2-7
V: TRBV28
size: .
D: .
CDR3: CASSLRGGEGSYEQYF
DNA: TGTGCCAGCAGTTTAAGAGGGGGAGAAGGTTCCTACGAGCAGTACTTC

J: TRBJ1-1
V: TRBV10-3
size: .
D: TRBD1
CDR3: CAIKVGTGNTEAFF
DNA: TGTGCCATCAAAGTAGGGACAGGGAACACTGAAGCTTTCTTT

J: TRBJ2-1
V: TRBV29-1
size: .
D: .
CDR3: CSVEDRNSYNEQFF
DNA: TGCAGCGTTGAGGACAGAAACTCCTACAATGAGCAGTTCTTC

J: TRBJ2-7
V: TRBV27
size: .
D: .
CDR3: CASSLMGGPLGEQYF
DNA: TGTGCCAGCAGTTTAATGGGGGGACCCTTGGGCGAGCAGTACTTC

J: TRBJ2-3
V: TRBV4-1
size: .
D: .
CDR3: CASSQDPGSTDTQYF
DNA: TGCGCCAGCAGCCAAGATCCGGGTAGCACAGATACGCAGTATTTT

J: TRBJ2-3
V: TRBV5-6
size: .
D: .
CDR3: CASSLDRGPAWGTDTQYF
DNA: TGTGCCAGCAGCTTGGATCGGGGGCCAGCCTGGGGCACAGATACGCAGTATTTT

J: TRBJ1-1
V: TRBV7-2
size: .
D: TRBD1
CDR3: CASSLRPGGMNTEAFF
DNA: TGTGCCAGCAGCTTAAGGCCAGGGGGGATGAACACTGAAGCTTTCTTT

J: TRBJ2-1
V: TRBV14
size: .
D: TRBD1
CDR3: CASSQGQLTGGRYNEQFF
DNA: TGTGCCAGCAGCCAAGGGCAGCTAACAGGGGGCCGCTACAATGAGCAGTTCTTC

J: TRBJ2-7
V: TRBV30
size: few
D: .
CDR3: CAWSVSSGAYEQYF
DNA: TGTGCCTGGAGTGTAAGTAGCGGAGCCTACGAGCAGTACTTC

J: TRBJ2-1
V: TRBV30
size: .
D: TRBD1
CDR3: CAWSAMTGVDEQFF
DNA: TGTGCCTGGAGTGCCATGACAGGGGTGGATGAGCAGTTCTTC

J: TRBJ1-2
V: TRBV30
size: .
D: TRBD1
CDR3: CAASGTGGLYGYTF
DNA: TGTGCCGCCTCCGGGACAGGGGGCCTCTATGGCTACACCTTC

J: TRBJ2-1
V: TRBV4-1
size: .
D: .
CDR3: CASSQEPRGAEQFF
DNA: TGCGCCAGCAGCCAAGAGCCGAGGGGGGCTGAGCAGTTCTTC

J: TRBJ2-7
V: TRBV11-2
size: .
D: .
CDR3: CASSLEALAGTNEQYF
DNA: TGTGCCAGCAGCTTAGAGGCTTTGGCGGGGACAAACGAGCAGTACTTC

J: TRBJ2-1
V: TRBV4-2
size: .
D: TRBD2
CDR3: CASSQEGLADYNEQFF
DNA: TGTGCCAGCAGCCAAGAAGGCCTAGCGGACTACAATGAGCAGTTCTTC

J: TRBJ1-1
V: TRBV20-1
size: .
D: .
CDR3: CSARDLGGLNTEAFF
DNA: TGCAGTGCCCGTGACCTCGGGGGCCTGAACACTGAAGCTTTCTTT

J: TRBJ2-7
V: TRBV4-1
size: .
D: .
CDR3: CASSQESEQYF
DNA: TGTGCCAGCAGCCAAGAGTCCGAGCAGTACTTC

J: TRBJ2-7
V: TRBV5-1
size: .
D: .
CDR3: CASSLGGVQGSYEQYF
DNA: TGCGCCAGCAGTCTGGGGGGAGTACAGGGCTCCTACGAGCAGTACTTC

J: TRBJ2-1
V: TRBV5-1
size: once
D: .
CDR3: CASSYGPPDEQFF
DNA: TGCGCCAGCAGCTACGGACCTCCCGATGAGCAGTTCTTC

J: TRBJ1-1
V: TRBV4-1
size: .
D: .
CDR3: CASSQDPDSFEFAEAFF
DNA: TGCGCCAGCAGCCAAGATCCGGACAGTTTCGAGTTCGCTGAAGCTTTCTTT

J: TRBJ2-1
V: TRBV10-2
size: .
D: .
CDR3: CASSDARDHYNEQFF
DNA: TGCGCCAGCAGCGATGCTCGGGACCACTACAATGAGCAGTTCTTC

J: TRBJ2-1
V: TRBV6-5
size: .
D: .
CDR3: CATLNPAGDYNEQFF
DNA: TGTGCCACCCTAAATCCGGCAGGAGACTACAATGAGCAGTTCTTC

J: TRBJ2-7
V: TRBV5-1
size: .
D: .
CDR3: CASSFDSGISYEQYF
DNA: TGCGCCAGCAGCTTTGACAGCGGAATCTCCTACGAGCAGTACTTC

J: TRBJ1-2
V: TRBV4-1
size: few
D: .
CDR3: CASSPTDFYGYTF
DNA: TGCGCCAGCAGTCCCACGGATTTCTATGGCTACACCTTC

J: TRBJ2-7
V: TRBV12-3/TRBV12-4
size: .
D: .
CDR3: CASSLDKDEQYF
DNA: TGTGCCAGCAGTTTGGACAAGGACGAGCAGTACTTC

J: TRBJ2-1
V: TRBV6-4
size: .
D: .
CDR3: CASSERRGGEQFF
DNA: TGTGCCAGCAGTGAGAGAAGGGGCGGTGAGCAGTTCTTC

J: TRBJ1-2
V: TRBV30
size: .
D: TRBD1
CDR3: CAWSAGTGTEGYTF
DNA: TGTGCCTGGAGTGCTGGGACAGGGACAGAGGGCTACACCTTC